The clone carrying this TCR beta chain came up a few times. The antigen is unknown. The data were obtained in a study of early T cells in non-severe SARS-CoV-2 infection. The wider study: Bulk RNA isolated from unsorted whole blood underwent sequencing; chains were not paired. Study-level results: Anti-spike CD8 specificities were favored by VDJdb matching, whose results missed private and CD4 specificities.

Attached unique molecular identifiers marked individual cDNA molecules. Via MiXCR, TCRdb re-called the 5' RACE reads, giving one row per CDR3 protein. The table records about 77,000 distinct CDR3 sequences, roughly 16% of them present only once. The CDR3 runs 16 residues. Germline V gene sequence: CDR1 MNHEY, CDR2 SMNVEV (reference sequence). The V and J ends lost 7 bases and 7 bases, in that order; junction bases with no gene match: 15. The sequencing sample was made of whole blood. V gene TRBV27 combines with J gene TRBJ2-1, with 8 bases identical to TRBD2. This TCR was sampled from an adult who was a healthcare worker with PCR-confirmed SARS-CoV-2 infection or an uninfected control (not recorded which). The CDR3 nucleotides are TGTGCCAGCATCCACCCCCGAGAGCGGGAGTTGAATGAGCAGTTCTTC. Translated, it gives CASIHPRERELNEQFF.